Listed below are T cell receptor beta chains from one sample, sequenced in a study of blood T cells in healthy people across ages. TCRdb redid the calling of the 5' RACE reads with MiXCR, one entry per CDR3 protein. The sample contains 780,000 or so distinct CDR3 sequences, just over 55% of which appear only once. The specimen was blood. The receptors were gathered from a man aged 35-49 years in good health. Both conserved end residues are part of each CDR3.

>TRBV6-5|17|TRBJ1-2
CASSNPNSSLVFYGYTF
>TRBV7-2|16|TRBJ2-3
CASSLAAGVGTDTQYF
>TRBV11-2|16|TRBJ2-5
CASSLDLAGGVKTQYF
>TRBV10-2|13|.
CASNLGPAYEQYF
>TRBV4-3|14|TRBJ2-7
CASSQSESSYEQYF
>TRBV4-3|19|TRBJ2-7
CASSLVAGVRPCLSYEQYF
>TRBV7-2|16|TRBJ2-1
CASSLIAGGVLDEQFF
>TRBV11-1|21|TRBJ2-3
CASSPDRASGREWADTDTQYF
>TRBV24-1|16|TRBJ2-1
CATSGARRGVDNEQFF
>TRBV15|13|TRBJ2-1
CATSRDMVNEQFF
>TRBV10-3|14|TRBJ2-3
CAISEARGTDTQYF
>TRBV3-1|14|TRBJ1-2
CASSQDTRQGRYTF
>TRBV29-1|14|TRBJ2-7
CSVERGQGFYEQYF
>TRBV9|14|TRBJ2-3
CASSKGQGRDTQYF
>TRBV4-2|16|TRBJ2-4
CASSQDWDLTKNIQYF
>TRBV5-1|14|TRBJ1-1
CASRFEVELTEAFF
>TRBV7-2|12|TRBJ2-3
CASSSDHDTQYF
>TRBV29-1|10|TRBJ2-1
CSVGNNEQFF
>TRBV7-9|16|TRBJ1-1
CASSLVGGPMNTEAFF
>TRBV7-2|15|.
CASSLHTGTSAEQYF
>TRBV7-2|15|TRBJ2-7
CASSSRTSGIYEQYF
>TRBV12-3/TRBV12-4|14|TRBJ1-2
CASSLLDENYGYTF
>TRBV28|16|TRBJ2-7
CASSLPRDRGHYEQYF
>TRBV18|17|TRBJ1-5
CASSPLAVRVWDQPQHF
>TRBV6-5|19|TRBJ1-6
CASSYVRGAQSSYNSPLHF
>TRBV9|14|.
CASNPGGRGETQYF
>TRBV29-1|13|TRBJ2-7
CSVTTGYPYEQYF
>TRBV29-1|12|TRBJ2-1
CSAGQGAGEQFF